This record concerns one T cell receptor beta chain sequence. Its cognate antigen is unknown. Other DNA sequences in the same sample also yield this CDR3. Germline CDR1 and CDR2: SEHNR and FQNEAQ (reference sequence). This CDR3 contains 12 residues. The V gene lost 5 bases and the J gene lost 5 bases, with 9 bases spanning the gap. This entry is derived from a study of cytomegalovirus exposure and HLA in healthy donors. It was with 60 Vbeta and 13 Jbeta primers that the PCR ran. TCRdb's copy holds only in-frame clones and misses some; the assay was immunoSEQ multiplex PCR. This sample's table has 55,000 to 85,000 clones. The study, taken as a whole, reports: Later examination showed HLA-associated TCR beta chains had greater clonal expansion than equally common others. Later on, an analysis tied 15,000 to 20,000 TCR beta sequences to HLA alleles at 0.05 false discovery rate. Prediction of most subjects' HLA-A and HLA-B alleles by TCR beta sequences was reportedly accurate.

The sequencing sample was made of PBMCs. This chain uses TRBV7-9 with TRBJ1-2; perhaps TRBD1 as D (5 bases). The TCR comes from a female donor in good health and CMV-seropositive. The CDR3, as DNA: TGTGCCAGCAGCCCTCCAGGGTATGGCTACACCTTC. Encoded protein: CASSPPGYGYTF.